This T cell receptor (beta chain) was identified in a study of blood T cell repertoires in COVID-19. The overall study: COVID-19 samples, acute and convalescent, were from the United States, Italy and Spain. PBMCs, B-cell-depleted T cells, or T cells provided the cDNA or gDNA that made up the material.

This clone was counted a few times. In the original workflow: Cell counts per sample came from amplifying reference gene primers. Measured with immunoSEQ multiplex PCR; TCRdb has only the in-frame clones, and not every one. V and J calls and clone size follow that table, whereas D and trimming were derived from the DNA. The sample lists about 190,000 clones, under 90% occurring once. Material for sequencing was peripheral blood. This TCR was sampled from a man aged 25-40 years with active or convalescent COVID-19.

The CDR3 loop reads CASSQESGSNYGYTF. The CDR3 DNA reads as TGTGCCAGCAGCCAAGAGTCAGGATCTAACTATGGCTACACCTTC. V is TRBV4-2 and J is TRBJ1-2, with no clear D. V lost 0 bases, J lost 0 bases, and 8 bases lay in between. The CDR3 spans 15 residues. Germline V CDR1 and CDR2: LGHNA, YNFKEQ.